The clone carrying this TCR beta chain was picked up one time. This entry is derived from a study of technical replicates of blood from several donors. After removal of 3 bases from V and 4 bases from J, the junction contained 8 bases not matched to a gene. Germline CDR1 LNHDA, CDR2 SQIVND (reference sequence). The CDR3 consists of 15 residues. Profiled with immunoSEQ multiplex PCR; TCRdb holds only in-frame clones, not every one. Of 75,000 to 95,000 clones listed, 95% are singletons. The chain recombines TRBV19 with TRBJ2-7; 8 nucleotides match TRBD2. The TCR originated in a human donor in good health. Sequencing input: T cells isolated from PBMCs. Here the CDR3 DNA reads TGTGCCAGTAGTATCCGGTTACGCGGGGGGTACGAGCAGTACTTC. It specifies CASSIRLRGGYEQYF.